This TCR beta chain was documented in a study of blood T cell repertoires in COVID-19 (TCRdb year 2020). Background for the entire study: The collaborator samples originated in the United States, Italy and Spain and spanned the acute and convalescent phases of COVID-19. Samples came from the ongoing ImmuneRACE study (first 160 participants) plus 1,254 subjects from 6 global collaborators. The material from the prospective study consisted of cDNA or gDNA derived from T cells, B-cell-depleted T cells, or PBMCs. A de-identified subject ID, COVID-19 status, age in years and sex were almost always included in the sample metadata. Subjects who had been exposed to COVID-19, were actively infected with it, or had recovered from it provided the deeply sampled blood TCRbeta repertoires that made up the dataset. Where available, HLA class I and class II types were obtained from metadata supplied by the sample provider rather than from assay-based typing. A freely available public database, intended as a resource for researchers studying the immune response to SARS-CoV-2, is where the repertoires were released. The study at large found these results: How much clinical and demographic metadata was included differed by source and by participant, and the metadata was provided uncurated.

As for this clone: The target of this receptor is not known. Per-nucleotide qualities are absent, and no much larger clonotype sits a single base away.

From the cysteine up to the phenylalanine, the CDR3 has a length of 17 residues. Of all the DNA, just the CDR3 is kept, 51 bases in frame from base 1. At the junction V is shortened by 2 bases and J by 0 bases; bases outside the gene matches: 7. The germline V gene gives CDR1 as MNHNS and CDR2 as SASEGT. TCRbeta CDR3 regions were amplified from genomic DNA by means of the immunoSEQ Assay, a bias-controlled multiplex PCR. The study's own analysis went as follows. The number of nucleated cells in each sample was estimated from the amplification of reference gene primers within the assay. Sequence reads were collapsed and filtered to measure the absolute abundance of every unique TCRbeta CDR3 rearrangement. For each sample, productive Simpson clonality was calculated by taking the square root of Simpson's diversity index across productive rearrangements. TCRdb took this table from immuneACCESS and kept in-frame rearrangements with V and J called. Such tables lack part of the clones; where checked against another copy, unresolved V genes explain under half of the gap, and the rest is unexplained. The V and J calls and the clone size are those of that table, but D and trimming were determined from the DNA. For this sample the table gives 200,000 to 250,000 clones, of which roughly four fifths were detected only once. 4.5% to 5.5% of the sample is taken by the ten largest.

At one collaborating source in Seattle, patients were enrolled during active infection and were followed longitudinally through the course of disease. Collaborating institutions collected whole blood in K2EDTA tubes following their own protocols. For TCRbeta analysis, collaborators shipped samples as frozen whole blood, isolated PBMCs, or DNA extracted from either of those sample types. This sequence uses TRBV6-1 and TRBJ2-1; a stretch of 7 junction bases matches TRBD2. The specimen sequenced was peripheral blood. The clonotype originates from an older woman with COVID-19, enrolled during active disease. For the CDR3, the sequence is CASSEILGGGSYNEQFF. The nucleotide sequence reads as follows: TGTGCCAGCAGTGAAATCCTTGGCGGGGGCTCCTACAATGAGCAGTTCTTC.